This TCR beta chain originates from a study of T cell responses to AZD1222 COVID-19 vaccine. Findings and limits, study-wide: White British donors predominated, females outnumbered males, and clonal diversity was possibly underestimated. Regions 160-218 and 743-854 dominated among vaccine-associated CD4 TCRs spanning spike.

Here immunoSEQ multiplex PCR was the method, and the copy in TCRdb shows in-frame clones only, minus some. The sample carries 180,000 or so clones, just under 90% recorded once. Germline-derived CDR1 and CDR2 are SEHNR and FQNEAQ (reference sequence). The CDR3 has 12 residues. With 1 base removed from V and 5 bases from J, the gap between germline ends came to 6 bases. With respect to this clone: Its antigen is currently unknown. The same CDR3 can be traced to other DNA sequences in this sample.

The sequence was obtained from an adult who received the MenACWY meningococcal vaccine as a control. The V and J genes are TRBV7-9 and TRBJ2-7; no firm D call. The input for sequencing was peripheral blood, taken 28 days after the second dose of the MenACWY control vaccine. This chain's CDR3 is CASSLVADEQYF. The DNA of the CDR3 is TGTGCCAGCAGCTTAGTGGCAGACGAGCAGTACTTC.